This T cell receptor (beta chain) was documented in a study of blood T cell repertoires in COVID-19. Whole-study context: COVID-19 samples from acute and convalescent phases originated in the United States, Italy and Spain.

Profiled with immunoSEQ multiplex PCR; TCRdb holds only in-frame clones, not every one. The table includes about 51,000 clones, approximately 90% detected once. The CDR3 extends over 17 amino acids. Germline loops: CDR1 MGHDK, CDR2 SYGVNS. J lost 2 bases, V lost 5 bases, and 9 bases had no gene match. The receptor was isolated from a man aged 50-59 years with acute or convalescent COVID-19. The gene calls are TRBV25-1 and TRBJ1-1; the match to TRBD1 covers 12 bases. The sequenced material came from peripheral blood. The CDR3: CASSIGDRGRRNTEAFF. CDR3 DNA: TGTGCCAGCAGTATAGGGGACAGGGGGCGTCGAAACACTGAAGCTTTCTTT.